The TCR beta chain described here comes from a study of blood T cell repertoires in COVID-19. This clone appeared once. The germline V gene has CDR1 SGHRS and CDR2 YFSETQ. J was trimmed by 4 bases and V by 0 bases; bases with no gene match: 8. The CDR3 covers 17 residues. Only in-frame clones appear in the TCRdb table, and some are missing; sequencing was by immunoSEQ multiplex PCR. The data show about 270,000 clones, less than 85% seen once. V and J are TRBV5-1 and TRBJ2-2, with 8 bases that match TRBD1. Sample: peripheral blood. The TCR originated in a woman aged 18 to 35 with acute or convalescent COVID-19. CDR3 in amino acids: CASSLVGQGAVTGELFF. CDR3 in DNA: TGCGCCAGCAGCTTGGTGGGGCAGGGGGCTGTCACCGGGGAGCTGTTTTTT.